This T cell receptor beta chain emerged from a study of shared clonotypes between healthy human individuals. At the level of the study: The plates for each donor numbered three CD4 naive, three CD4 memory, two CD8 naive and one CD8 memory.

V shed 5 bases and J shed 14 bases, with 14 bases lying between them. The germline V gene encodes CDR1 SGHDT and CDR2 YYEEEE. The CDR3 length is 11 residues. Those who donated, Caucasian adults without exception, all lived in Nashville, Tennessee. This table comes from immunoSEQ multiplex PCR, and its TCRdb copy is limited to in-frame clones, with some not included. There are 550,000 to 800,000 clones in the sample; around two thirds occur only once, and more than 1.5% lies in the top ten. This receptor was identified in a woman aged 25 to 39 in good health. The J gene is TRBJ2-1, the V gene TRBV5-6; the D gene is possibly TRBD1 (8 bases). Sequenced: memory CD4+ T cells sorted from blood. This sample's subset: CD45RA-negative fraction. This chain's CDR3 is CASRRTGGEFF. The CDR3 DNA is TGTGCCAGCAGGAGAACAGGGGGGGAGTTCTTC.